This T cell receptor (beta chain) emerged from a study of T cell repertoires in cytomegalovirus infection. Across the study: From public TCR beta signatures came an indication of both CMV infection and matching HLA type. General study results and limits: Using cumulative public TCR beta family frequency, the authors identified those who carried CMV together with the relevant HLA. CMV-specific TCR beta clonotypes restricted by HLA-C were the ones dominating the ex vivo response.

Germline CDR1 MGHRA, CDR2 YSYEKL. This CDR3 is 17 amino acids long. The V gene lost 3 bases and the J gene lost 2 bases, with 20 bases spanning the gap. TCRdb reprocessed the reads via MiXCR and lists one record per CDR3 protein. The sample shows 300,000 or so distinct CDR3 sequences, over 20% of them seen only once. This clonotype rates as medium-sized. Its matching antigen is unknown. This chain joins TRBV4-1 and TRBJ2-7; D could derive from TRBD1 or TRBD2 (6 bases each). Sequencing was carried out using PBMCs. The clonotype comes from a human donor in good health (CMV status not recorded). Some clones in this sample may be carry-over from other donors' samples. In nucleotides, the CDR3 is TGCGCCAGCAGCCATTCCTCCCTAGGGGGGAGTCCCTACGAGCAGTACTTC. This codes for CASSHSSLGGSPYEQYF.